This T cell receptor beta chain was observed in a study of T cells in Graves' hyperthyroidism and ophthalmopathy. General study results and limits: Most clonotypes that expanded in the thyroid above 0.001 also showed up in blood.

From RNA transcripts, TCR beta CDR3 regions were amplified. Using the HTBI primer set, a first-round RT-PCR was run on the TCR CDR3. TCRdb used MiXCR to reprocess the multiplex PCR reads, holding one entry per CDR3 protein. The sample has hundreds of thousands of distinct CDR3 sequences; about 14% are singletons. There are 15 residues in the CDR3. V dropped 6 bases and J dropped 0 bases, with 14 bases sitting between them. CDR1 is SGDLS and CDR2 is YYNGEE in the germline V gene. About this clonotype: Its antigen remains unknown.

Diagnostic assessment was based on clinical symptoms, serum thyroxine and TRAb, thyroid ultrasound and orbital computed tomography. Sequenced input: blood. This chain uses TRBV9 with TRBJ2-3; D is undetermined. This receptor was taken from a man younger than 35 with Graves' ophthalmopathy. CDR3 region: CASTPGSSSTDTQYF. CDR3 nucleotides: TGTGCCAGCACTCCCGGGTCGTCTAGCACAGATACGCAGTATTTT.